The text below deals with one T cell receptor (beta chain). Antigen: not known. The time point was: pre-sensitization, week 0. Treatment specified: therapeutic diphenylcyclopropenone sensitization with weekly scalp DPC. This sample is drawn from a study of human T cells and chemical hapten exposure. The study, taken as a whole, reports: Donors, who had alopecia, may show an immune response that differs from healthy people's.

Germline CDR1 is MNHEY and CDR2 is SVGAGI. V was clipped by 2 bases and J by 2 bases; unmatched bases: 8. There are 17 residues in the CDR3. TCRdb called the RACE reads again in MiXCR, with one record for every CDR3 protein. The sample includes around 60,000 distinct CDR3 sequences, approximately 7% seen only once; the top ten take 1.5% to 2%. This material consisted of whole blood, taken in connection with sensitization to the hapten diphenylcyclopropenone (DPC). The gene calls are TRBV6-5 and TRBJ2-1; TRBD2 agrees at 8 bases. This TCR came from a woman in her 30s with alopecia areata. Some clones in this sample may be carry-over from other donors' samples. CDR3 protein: CASSYTKAGVPYNEQFF. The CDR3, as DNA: TGTGCCAGCAGTTACACAAAAGCGGGAGTGCCCTACAATGAGCAGTTCTTC.